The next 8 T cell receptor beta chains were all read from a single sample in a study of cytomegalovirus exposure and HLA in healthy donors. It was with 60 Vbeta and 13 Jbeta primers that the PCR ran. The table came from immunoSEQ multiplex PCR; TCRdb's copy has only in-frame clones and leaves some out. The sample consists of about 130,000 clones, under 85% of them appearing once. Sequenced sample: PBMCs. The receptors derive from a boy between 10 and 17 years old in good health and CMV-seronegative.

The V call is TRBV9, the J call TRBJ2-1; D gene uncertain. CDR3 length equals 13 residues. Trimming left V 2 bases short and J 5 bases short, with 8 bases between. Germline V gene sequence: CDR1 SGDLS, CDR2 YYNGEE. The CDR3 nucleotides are TGTGCCAGCAGCGTCACATCCCACAATGAGCAGTTCTTC. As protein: CASSVTSHNEQFF.

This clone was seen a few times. The DNA for the CDR3 is TGTGCCAGCAGCCCAGGCAGGGTCTACGAGCAGTACTTC. This translates into CASSPGRVYEQYF. The chain uses TRBV7-8 and TRBJ2-7; D might be TRBD1 (5 bases). Germline-derived CDR1 and CDR2 are SGHVS and FQNEAQ. There are 13 residues in the CDR3. V lost 5 bases to trimming and J lost 3 bases, with 11 bases between them.

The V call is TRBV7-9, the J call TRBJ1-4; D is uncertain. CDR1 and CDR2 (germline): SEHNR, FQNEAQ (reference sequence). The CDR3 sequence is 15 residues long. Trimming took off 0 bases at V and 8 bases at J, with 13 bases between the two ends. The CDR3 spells CASSLATGVVEKLFF. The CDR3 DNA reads TGTGCCAGCAGCTTAGCAACCGGGGTTGTGGAAAAACTGTTTTTT.

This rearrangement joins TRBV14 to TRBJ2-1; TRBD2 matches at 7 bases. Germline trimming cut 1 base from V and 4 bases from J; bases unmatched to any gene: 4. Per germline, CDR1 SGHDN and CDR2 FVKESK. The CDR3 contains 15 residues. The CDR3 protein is CASSQGGTIYNEQFF. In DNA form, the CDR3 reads TGTGCCAGCAGCCAAGGCGGGACTATTTACAATGAGCAGTTCTTC.

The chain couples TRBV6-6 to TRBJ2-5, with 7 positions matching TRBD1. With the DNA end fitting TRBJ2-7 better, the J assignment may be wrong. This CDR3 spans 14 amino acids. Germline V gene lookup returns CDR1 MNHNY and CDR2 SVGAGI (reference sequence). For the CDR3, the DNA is TGTGCCAGCAGTTATACAGGGGATGGCCACGAGCAGTACTTC. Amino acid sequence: CASSYTGDGHEQYF.

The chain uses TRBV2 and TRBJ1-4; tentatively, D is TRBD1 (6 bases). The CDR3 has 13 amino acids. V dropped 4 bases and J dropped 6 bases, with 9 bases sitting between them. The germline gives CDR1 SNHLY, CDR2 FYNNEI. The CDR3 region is CASSGQVDEKLFF. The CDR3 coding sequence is TGTGCCAGCAGTGGACAGGTAGATGAAAAACTGTTTTTT.

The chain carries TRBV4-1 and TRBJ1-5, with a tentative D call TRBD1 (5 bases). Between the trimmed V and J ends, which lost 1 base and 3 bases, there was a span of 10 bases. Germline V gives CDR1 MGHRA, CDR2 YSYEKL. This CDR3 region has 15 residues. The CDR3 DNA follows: TGCGCCAGCAGCCAAGGTGACAGCCTCAATCAGCCCCAGCATTTT. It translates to CASSQGDSLNQPQHF.

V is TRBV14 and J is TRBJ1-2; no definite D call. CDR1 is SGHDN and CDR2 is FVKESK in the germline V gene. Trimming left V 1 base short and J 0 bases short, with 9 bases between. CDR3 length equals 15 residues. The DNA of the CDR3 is TGTGCCAGCAGCCAAGTAGTTAACGCTAACTATGGCTACACCTTC. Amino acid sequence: CASSQVVNANYGYTF. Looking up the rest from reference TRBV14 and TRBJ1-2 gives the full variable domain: EAGVTQFPSHSVIEKGQTVTLRCDPISGHDNLYWYRRVMGKEIKFLLHFVKESKQDESGMPNNRFLAERTGGTYSTLKVQPAELEDSGVYFCASSQVVNANYGYTFGSGTRLTVV.